Listed below are T cell receptor beta chains from one sample, sequenced in a study of read filtering for tumor transcriptome and immune sequencing. MiXCR was run by TCRdb on the reads, yielding one entry per CDR3 protein. The sample consists of under 150,000 distinct CDR3 sequences, 13% of them appearing once. Sequencing was carried out using a population of CD138-negative cells sorted from bone marrow. The receptors originated from a donor aged 40 or older with multiple myeloma. Both conserved end residues are part of each CDR3. A D gene is named only where the DNA matches it firmly. Clone size is given for some rows only: seen once, a few or many times, or a class if the clone is expanded.

TRBV11-2	NA	TRBJ1-1	few	CALSSGQTNTEAFF	TGTGCCTTGAGCAGTGGACAGACAAACACTGAAGCTTTCTTT
TRBV4-1	NA	TRBJ2-2	many	CASSQAFSNTGELFF	TGCGCCAGCAGCCAAGCTTTTTCGAACACCGGGGAGCTGTTTTTT
TRBV15	NA	TRBJ2-2	many	CATSPKRERTGELFF	TGTGCCACCAGTCCTAAGAGGGAGAGGACCGGGGAGCTGTTTTTT
TRBV14	NA	TRBJ2-4	many	CASSQVKNIQYF	TGTGCCAGCAGCCAAGTGAAGAACATTCAGTACTTC
TRBV29-1	NA	TRBJ2-1	many	CSVVRAGSYNEQFF	TGCAGCGTTGTCCGCGCAGGGTCCTACAATGAGCAGTTCTTC
TRBV27	TRBD1	TRBJ2-1	many	CASSGRTGGGEFF	TGTGCCAGCAGTGGACGCACAGGGGGCGGCGAGTTCTTC
TRBV19	TRBD2	TRBJ2-5	many	CASSSGRAETQYF	TGTGCCAGTAGTAGCGGGAGGGCGGAGACCCAGTACTTC
TRBV24-1	NA	TRBJ2-1	NA	CATSDSGTPSNEQFF	TGTGCCACCAGTGATTCCGGCACCCCCTCCAATGAGCAGTTCTTC
TRBV25-1	NA	TRBJ1-2	many	CASSEFSTGSDGYTF	TGTGCCAGCAGTGAATTCAGTACAGGGTCAGATGGCTACACCTTC
TRBV12-3/TRBV12-4	NA	TRBJ1-5	few	CASSRTGPQPQHF	TGTGCCAGCAGTAGAACAGGTCCTCAGCCCCAGCATTTT
TRBV6-2/TRBV6-3	TRBD1	TRBJ2-5	many	CASSRQGSGPETQYF	TGTGCCAGCAGTAGACAGGGATCGGGTCCGGAGACCCAGTACTTC
TRBV20-1	NA	TRBJ1-1	many	CSARDPTGNTEAFF	TGCAGTGCTAGAGATCCGACAGGGAACACTGAAGCTTTCTTT
TRBV13	TRBD2	TRBJ2-1	few	CASSSRSGLNEQFF	TGTGCCAGCAGCTCGCGTAGCGGGTTAAATGAGCAGTTCTTC
TRBV4-1	NA	TRBJ1-1	NA	CASSRVGPMGTGALF	TGCGCCAGCAGCCGGGTTGGGCCGATGGGCACTGGAGCTCTCTTT
TRBV11-2	NA	TRBJ1-3	NA	CASSPYRGPGNTIYF	TGTGCCAGCAGCCCCTATCGGGGCCCAGGAAACACCATATATTTT
TRBV7-2	TRBD2	TRBJ2-7	many	CASSLVLAGGSEQYF	TGTGCCAGCAGCTTAGTTCTAGCGGGTGGTAGCGAGCAGTACTTC
TRBV2	NA	TRBJ2-1	few	CASLPRGRLEKDEQFF	TGTGCCAGCCTCCCTCGGGGGAGGTTAGAAAAGGATGAGCAGTTCTTC
TRBV10-2	TRBD2	TRBJ2-5	many	CASKHGLADPRAQYF	TGCGCCAGCAAGCATGGACTAGCGGACCCTCGGGCCCAGTACTTC
TRBV5-5	NA	TRBJ1-1	many	CASGLTGNTEAFF	TGTGCCAGCGGATTGACAGGGAACACTGAAGCTTTCTTT
TRBV6-1	NA	TRBJ1-5	many	CASSEEYSNQPQHF	TGTGCCAGCAGTGAAGAGTATAGCAATCAGCCCCAGCATTTT
TRBV11-2	TRBD2	TRBJ2-7	NA	CASGGRTYEQYF	TGTGCCAGCGGCGGGAGGACCTACGAGCAGTACTTC
TRBV7-9	NA	TRBJ1-5	NA	CASSLADSRNQPQHF	TGTGCCAGCAGCTTAGCCGACAGCCGCAATCAGCCCCAGCATTTT
TRBV20-1	TRBD2	TRBJ2-7	many	CSARGSRGTTVYEQYF	TGCAGTGCTAGAGGTTCCCGCGGGACTACGGTCTACGAGCAGTACTTC
TRBV10-3	NA	TRBJ1-1	NA	CAIRDPGRGTEAFF	TGTGCCATCAGGGATCCAGGGCGTGGCACTGAAGCTTTCTTT
TRBV7-2	NA	TRBJ1-4	NA	CASSKADANEKLFF	TGTGCCAGCAGCAAGGCAGATGCTAATGAAAAACTGTTTTTT
TRBV29-1	NA	TRBJ2-1	many	CSVEDLDEQFF	TGCAGCGTTGAAGATCTTGATGAGCAGTTCTTC
TRBV6-6	NA	TRBJ2-1	many	CASSYVGPGLTYNEQFF	TGTGCCAGCAGTTACGTCGGCCCGGGACTCACTTACAATGAGCAGTTCTTC
TRBV6-6	TRBD1	TRBJ2-2	many	CASSKRQGNTGELFF	TGTGCCAGCAGTAAGCGACAGGGGAACACCGGGGAGCTGTTTTTT
TRBV27	NA	TRBJ2-1	many	CASTRSGNNEQFF	TGTGCCAGCACCCGATCAGGAAACAATGAGCAGTTCTTC
TRBV10-3	TRBD1	TRBJ2-1	many	CAISEARGPNEQFF	TGTGCCATCAGTGAGGCCAGGGGGCCGAATGAGCAGTTCTTC
TRBV6-4	NA	TRBJ2-1	NA	CASSPGRGALNEQFF	TGTGCCAGCAGCCCGGGACGGGGGGCGTTAAATGAGCAGTTCTTC
TRBV5-1	TRBD1	TRBJ2-3	many	CASSLDQGADTQYF	TGCGCCAGCAGCTTGGACCAGGGGGCAGATACGCAGTATTTT
TRBV11-2	NA	TRBJ2-5	many	CASSLYQETQYF	TGTGCCAGCAGCTTATACCAAGAGACCCAGTACTTC
TRBV29-1	TRBD1	TRBJ1-5	NA	CSVEAGGGTDTQHF	TGCAGCGTTGAAGCGGGAGGGGGCACAGATACGCAGCATTTT
TRBV14	TRBD2	TRBJ2-1	many	CASSELSGSSYNEQFF	TGTGCCAGCAGCGAATTGAGCGGGAGCTCCTACAATGAGCAGTTCTTC
TRBV20-1	NA	TRBJ2-1	many	CSARSATQYNEQFF	TGCAGTGCTAGATCGGCTACTCAATACAATGAGCAGTTCTTC
TRBV7-2	NA	TRBJ2-7	NA	CASSPTGTGTYEQYF	TGTGCCAGCAGCCCCACTGGTACCGGCACCTACGAGCAGTACTTC
TRBV5-1	NA	TRBJ2-3	many	CASSLYDRAAADTQYF	TGCGCCAGCAGCTTGTATGATAGGGCCGCCGCAGATACGCAGTATTTT
TRBV27	TRBD1	TRBJ2-7	many	CASSSRDSSSYEQYF	TGTGCCAGCAGTTCCCGGGACAGCTCCTCCTACGAGCAGTACTTT